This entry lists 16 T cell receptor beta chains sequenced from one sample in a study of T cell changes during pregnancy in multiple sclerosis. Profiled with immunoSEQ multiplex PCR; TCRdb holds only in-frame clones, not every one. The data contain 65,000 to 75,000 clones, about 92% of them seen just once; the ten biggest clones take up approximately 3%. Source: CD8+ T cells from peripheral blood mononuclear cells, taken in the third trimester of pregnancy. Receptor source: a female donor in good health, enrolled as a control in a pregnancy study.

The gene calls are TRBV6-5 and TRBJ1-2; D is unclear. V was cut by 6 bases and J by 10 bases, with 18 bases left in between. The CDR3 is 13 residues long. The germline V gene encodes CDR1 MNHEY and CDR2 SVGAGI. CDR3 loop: CASSQGIRRDYTF. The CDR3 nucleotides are TGTGCCAGCAGCCAAGGGATCAGGAGGGACTACACCTTC.

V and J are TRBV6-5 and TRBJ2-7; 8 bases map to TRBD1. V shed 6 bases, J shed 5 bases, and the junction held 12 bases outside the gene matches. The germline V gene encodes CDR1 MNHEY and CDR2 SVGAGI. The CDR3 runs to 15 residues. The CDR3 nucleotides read TGTGCCAGCAGCTCGAGGCGGACAGGGTCCCACGAGCAGTACTTC. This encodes CASSSRRTGSHEQYF.

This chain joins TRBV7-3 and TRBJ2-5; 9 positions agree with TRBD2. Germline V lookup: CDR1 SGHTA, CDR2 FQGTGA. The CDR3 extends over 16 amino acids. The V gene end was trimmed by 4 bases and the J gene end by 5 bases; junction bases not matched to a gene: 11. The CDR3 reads CASSSYRAGGRETQYF. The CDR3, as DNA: TGTGCCAGCAGCTCCTATAGGGCGGGGGGGCGTGAGACCCAGTACTTC. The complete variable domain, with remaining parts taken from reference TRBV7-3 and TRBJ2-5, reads GAGVSQTPSNKVTEKGKYVELRCDPISGHTALYWYRQSLGQGPEFLIYFQGTGAADDSGLPNDRFFAVRPEGSVSTLKIQRTERGDSAVYLCASSSYRAGGRETQYFGPGTRLLVL.

The CDR3 loop reads CASKDSSNTGELFF. For the CDR3, the DNA is TGTGCCAGTAAGGACAGTTCGAACACCGGGGAGCTGTTTTTT. The rearrangement uses TRBV19 and TRBJ2-2, with TRBD1 as a possible D gene (6 bases). The V gene lost 7 bases and the J gene lost 0 bases, with 9 bases spanning the gap. The CDR3 runs to 14 residues. Germline CDR1 reads LNHDA; CDR2 reads SQIVND (reference sequence).

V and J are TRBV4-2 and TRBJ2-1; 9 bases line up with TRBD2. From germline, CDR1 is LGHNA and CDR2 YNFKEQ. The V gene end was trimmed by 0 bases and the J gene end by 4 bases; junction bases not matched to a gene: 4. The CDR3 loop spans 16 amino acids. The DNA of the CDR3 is TGTGCCAGCAGCCAAGATTCAAGCGGGGGGTACAATGAGCAGTTCTTC. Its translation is CASSQDSSGGYNEQFF.

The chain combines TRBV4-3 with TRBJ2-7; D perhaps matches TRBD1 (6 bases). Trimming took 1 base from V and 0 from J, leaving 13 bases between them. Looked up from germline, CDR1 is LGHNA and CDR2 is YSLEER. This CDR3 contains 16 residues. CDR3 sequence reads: CASSQGHRDNSYEQYF. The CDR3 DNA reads TGCGCCAGCAGCCAAGGGCACCGGGACAACTCCTACGAGCAGTACTTC.

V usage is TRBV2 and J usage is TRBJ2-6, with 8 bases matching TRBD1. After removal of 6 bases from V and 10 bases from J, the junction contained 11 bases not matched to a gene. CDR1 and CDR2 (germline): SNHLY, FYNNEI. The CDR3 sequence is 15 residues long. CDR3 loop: CASSLQDRERNVLTF. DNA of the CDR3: TGTGCCAGCAGCCTCCAGGACAGGGAGAGAAACGTCCTGACTTTC.

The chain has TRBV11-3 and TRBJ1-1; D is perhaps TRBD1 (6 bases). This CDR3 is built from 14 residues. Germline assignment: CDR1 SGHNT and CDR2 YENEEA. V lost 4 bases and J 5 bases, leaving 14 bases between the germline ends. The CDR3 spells CASSSPDSWTEAFF. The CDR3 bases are TGTGCCAGCAGCTCACCGGACAGTTGGACTGAAGCTTTCTTT.

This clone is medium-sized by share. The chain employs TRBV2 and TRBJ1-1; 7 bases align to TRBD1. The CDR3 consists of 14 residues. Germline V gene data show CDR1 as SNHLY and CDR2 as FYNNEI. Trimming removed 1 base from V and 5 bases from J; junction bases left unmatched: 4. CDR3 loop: CASSEVQGWTEAFF. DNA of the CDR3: TGTGCCAGCAGTGAAGTACAGGGGTGGACTGAAGCTTTCTTT.

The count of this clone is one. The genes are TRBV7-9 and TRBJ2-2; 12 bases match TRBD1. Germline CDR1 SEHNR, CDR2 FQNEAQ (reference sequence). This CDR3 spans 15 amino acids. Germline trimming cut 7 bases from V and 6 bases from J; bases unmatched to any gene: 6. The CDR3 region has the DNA TGTGCCAGCACCGGGGACAGGGGGCCCTCCGGGGAGCTGTTTTTT. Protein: CASTGDRGPSGELFF.

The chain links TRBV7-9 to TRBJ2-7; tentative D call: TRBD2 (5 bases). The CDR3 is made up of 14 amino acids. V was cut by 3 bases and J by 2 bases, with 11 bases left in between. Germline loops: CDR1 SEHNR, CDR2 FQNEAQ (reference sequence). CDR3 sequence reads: CASSFLGLAYEQYF. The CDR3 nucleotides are TGTGCCAGCAGCTTTTTAGGACTTGCCTACGAGCAGTACTTC.

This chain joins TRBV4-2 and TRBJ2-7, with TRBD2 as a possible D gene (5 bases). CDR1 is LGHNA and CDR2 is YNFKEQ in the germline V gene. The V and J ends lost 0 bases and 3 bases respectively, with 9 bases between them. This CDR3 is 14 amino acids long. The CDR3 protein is CASSQDKGVYEQYF. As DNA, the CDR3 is TGTGCCAGCAGCCAAGATAAGGGAGTCTACGAGCAGTACTTC.

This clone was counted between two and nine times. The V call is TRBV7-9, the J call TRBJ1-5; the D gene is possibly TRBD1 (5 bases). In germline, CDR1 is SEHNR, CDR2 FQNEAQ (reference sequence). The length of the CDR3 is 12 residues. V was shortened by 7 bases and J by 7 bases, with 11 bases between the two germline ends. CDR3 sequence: CASTPGGQPQHF. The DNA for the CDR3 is TGTGCCAGCACCCCCGGGGGGCAGCCCCAGCATTTT.

This CDR3 is CASSLEAGAFLEAFF. In DNA form, the CDR3 reads TGTGCCAGCAGCTTAGAGGCAGGGGCATTCCTTGAAGCTTTCTTT. The chain uses TRBV7-2 and TRBJ1-1, with TRBD1 as a possible D gene (6 bases). V lost 1 base and J 7 bases, leaving 16 bases between the germline ends. The CDR3 contains 15 residues. CDR1 is SGHTA, CDR2 FQGNSA, per germline. Filled out from reference TRBV7-2 and TRBJ1-1, the complete variable domain reads GAGVSQSPSNKVTEKGKDVELRCDPISGHTALYWYRQSLGQGLEFLIYFQGNSAPDKSGLPSDRFSAERTGGSVSTLTIQRTQQEDSAVYLCASSLEAGAFLEAFFGQGTRLTVV.

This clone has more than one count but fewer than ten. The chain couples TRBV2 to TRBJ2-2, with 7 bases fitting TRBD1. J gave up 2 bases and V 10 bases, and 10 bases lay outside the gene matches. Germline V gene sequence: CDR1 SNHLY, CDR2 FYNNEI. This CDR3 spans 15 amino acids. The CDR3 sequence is CATRPGTENTGELFF. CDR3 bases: TGTGCCACCCGTCCCGGGACAGAAAACACCGGGGAGCTGTTTTTT.

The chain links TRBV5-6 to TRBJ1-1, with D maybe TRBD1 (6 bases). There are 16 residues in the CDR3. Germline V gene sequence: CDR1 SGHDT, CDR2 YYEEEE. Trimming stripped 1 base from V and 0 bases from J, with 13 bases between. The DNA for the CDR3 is TGTGCCAGCAGCTTGCAACAGGGAAGGATGAACACTGAAGCTTTCTTT. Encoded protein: CASSLQQGRMNTEAFF.